This T cell receptor beta chain was sequenced during a study of blood T cell repertoires in COVID-19. Study at large: Researchers got acute and convalescent COVID-19 samples from the United States, Italy and Spain.

Across roughly 25 US areas, participants ranged in age from about 18 to 90 years. Method: immunoSEQ multiplex PCR; TCRdb's copy keeps in-frame clones and lacks some. The sample contains approximately 400,000 clones, around 83% of which appear only once. Germline CDR1 and CDR2: SGHNT and YYREEE (reference sequence). V was shortened by 4 bases and J by 3 bases, with 22 bases between the two germline ends. The CDR3 has 17 residues. The sequence was collected from a woman aged 50 to 65 who had recovered from COVID-19. The sequencing sample was made of PBMCs or T cells enriched from blood (not recorded which). The chain uses TRBV5-4 and TRBJ2-5; a weak D match, TRBD2 (6 bases). In nucleotides, the CDR3 is TGTGCCAGCAGCGATGGCTTGCGGGGCCCAACTGAAGAGACCCAGTACTTC. This translates into CASSDGLRGPTEETQYF.